The 21 T cell receptor beta chains given below trace back to one sample, sequenced in a study of CD8+CD57+ T cells in acquired aplastic anemia. Patients picked for sequencing had shown CD8+CD57+ cell expansion detected by flow cytometry. The template used for profiling TCR beta VDJ and CDR3 was genomic DNA. TCRdb re-derived calls from the reads in MiXCR, one entry per CDR3 protein. The data contain over 150,000 distinct CDR3 sequences, 40% to 65% of them singletons. Sequencing was carried out using sorted CD4+, CD8+, or CD8+CD57+ T cells (not recorded which) from PBMCs. The receptors derive from a human donor with aplastic anemia.

This clonotype is labeled medium-sized (0.01 to 0.1%). Here the CDR3 DNA reads TGCAGTGCTAGAATTATCGGGACAGGCAATTCACCCCTCCACTTT. Protein sequence: CSARIIGTGNSPLHF. The chain recombines TRBV20-1 with TRBJ1-6; TRBD1 matches at 8 bases. V trimming: 2 bases; J trimming: 7 bases; junction bases outside the gene matches: 7. Germline V gives CDR1 DFQATT, CDR2 SNEGSKA (reference sequence). The CDR3 has 15 residues.

This clonotype was counted ten times or more. The chain has TRBV10-1 and TRBJ2-3, with 8 bases that match TRBD2. CDR3 size: 17 residues. Per the germline V gene, CDR1 is WNHNN and CDR2 is SYGVQD (reference sequence). The ends lost 6 bases at V and 2 bases at J; junction bases unmatched: 13. CDR3 protein: CASSSTTRAGATDTQYF. CDR3 in DNA: TGCGCCAGCAGCTCCACCACCCGAGCGGGGGCCACAGATACGCAGTATTTT.

This clonotype was seen many times. The chain is built from TRBV11-1 and TRBJ1-4; the D is unclear. CDR3 size: 16 residues. Germline CDR1 and CDR2: SGHAT and FQDESV (reference sequence). V was pared by 1 base and J by 3 bases, with 12 bases between. This CDR3 is CASSLVTRESNEKLFF. The CDR3 DNA follows: TGTGCCAGCAGCTTAGTCACGAGGGAGTCTAATGAAAAACTGTTTTTT.

DNA of the CDR3: TGCAGTGCTAGTCAGGGGGCAGATACGCAGTATTTT. It is translated as CSASQGADTQYF. The genes are TRBV20-1 and TRBJ2-3, with 7 bases matching TRBD1. The CDR3 extends over 12 amino acids. The trim removed 3 bases at V and 4 bases at J, leaving 1 base unmatched. The germline CDR1 and CDR2 sequences are DFQATT and SNEGSKA (reference sequence).

CDR3 coding DNA: TGCAGCGAACAGACAGGTGGGAGGGAGCAGTTCTTC. This translates into CSEQTGGREQFF. This chain links TRBV29-1 with TRBJ2-1; D possibly uses TRBD1 or TRBD2 (6 bases each). Trimming removed 7 bases at V and 10 bases at J, with 17 bases between. CDR1 SQVTM and CDR2 ANQGSEA come from the germline V gene. The CDR3 covers 12 residues.

This clonotype came up a few times. A much larger clone lies one base from this, so it may be a read error. The J gene is TRBJ2-7, the V gene TRBV11-1, with TRBD1 matching 10 bases. Per germline, CDR1 SGHAT and CDR2 FQDESV (reference sequence). The CDR3 is 16 amino acids. The CDR3 sequence: CASSSPGQGPSHEQYF. CDR3 nucleotide sequence: TGTGCCAGCAGTTCGCCGGGACAGGGGCCCTCCCACGAGCAGTACTTC.

Turning to this clonotype: A much larger clone differs from this one at a single base, so this may be a read error. The chain recombines TRBV6-1 with TRBJ1-3; D is unclear. The CDR3 is 15 residues long. Per germline, CDR1 MNHNS and CDR2 SASEGT. As DNA, the CDR3 is TGTGCCGGCAGTGCCAGCCTCGGGATGGGAAACACCATATATTTT. It translates to CAGSASLGMGNTIYF.

The chain uses TRBV6-1 and TRBJ1-6, with 8 bases matching TRBD1. The CDR3 is made up of 14 amino acids. V was pared by 5 bases and J by 9 bases, with 6 bases of the junction left unmatched. Germline-derived CDR1 and CDR2 are MNHNS and SASEGT. The CDR3 loop reads CASSLGQDVSPLHF. CDR3 DNA sequence: TGTGCCAGCAGTCTGGGACAGGACGTTTCACCCCTCCACTTT.

The table lists this clonotype with a few counts. J is TRBJ1-2 and V is TRBV29-1; D might be TRBD1 (6 bases). CDR3 length: 11 residues. CDR1 is SQVTM, CDR2 ANQGSEA, per germline. The ends were cut back, 2 bases at V and 8 bases at J, with 9 bases in the middle. Here the CDR3 reads CSVETGYGYTF. CDR3 in DNA: TGCAGCGTTGAAACAGGGTACGGCTACACCTTC.

V usage is TRBV5-6 and J usage is TRBJ1-1, with no clear D. The CDR3 totals 11 residues. The V gene's germline CDR1 is SGHDT and CDR2 YYEEEE. With 2 bases removed from V and 10 bases from J, the gap between germline ends came to 9 bases. CDR3: CASSFGPGAFF. In DNA, the CDR3 is TGTGCCAGCAGCTTTGGGCCTGGAGCTTTCTTT.

This chain links TRBV27 with TRBJ1-6; D may be TRBD1 (6 bases). The CDR3 is 16 residues long. Germline V gene lookup returns CDR1 MNHEY and CDR2 SMNVEV (reference sequence). V lost 0 bases, J lost 8 bases, and 14 bases lay in between. In nucleotides, the CDR3 is TGTGCCAGCAGTTTATCGCCAGGGGCTGTTTATTCACCCCTCCACTTT. Translation: CASSLSPGAVYSPLHF.

This clonotype was observed at least ten times. The chain employs TRBV4-3 and TRBJ2-7; no firm D call. V was clipped by 4 bases and J by 9 bases, with 19 bases between them. The CDR3 is 14 residues long. The germline V gene has CDR1 LGHNA and CDR2 YSLEER. Written as DNA, the CDR3 is TGCGCCAGCAGCCCCCCTTGTTTGGGGTCCGGGCAGTACTTC. Encoded protein: CASSPPCLGSGQYF.

This clonotype has ten or more counts. The gene calls are TRBV4-1 and TRBJ2-7; no firm D call. The length of the CDR3 is 14 residues. Germline values: CDR1 MGHRA, CDR2 YSYEKL. Trimming pared 1 base from V and 1 base from J, leaving 8 bases between. For the CDR3, the DNA is TGCGCCAGCAGCCAAGTAAGAGGATCCTACGAGCAGTACTTC. This gives the protein CASSQVRGSYEQYF.

The rearrangement joins TRBV29-1 to TRBJ2-5; a weak D match, TRBD1 (6 bases). This CDR3 has 15 residues. CDR1 and CDR2 (germline): SQVTM, ANQGSEA. With 2 bases removed from V and 0 bases from J, the gap between germline ends came to 13 bases. The CDR3 bases are TGCAGCGTTGAAAGGGGGTTGATGTACCAAGAGACCCAGTACTTC. Translated, it gives CSVERGLMYQETQYF.

This clonotype was counted only a few times. This rearrangement joins TRBV19 to TRBJ2-7; D possibly corresponds to TRBD2 (6 bases). Per germline, CDR1 LNHDA and CDR2 SQIVND (reference sequence). V lost 5 bases and J 3 bases, leaving 14 bases between the germline ends. This CDR3 contains 14 residues. The CDR3 sequence: CASSLRDSIYEQYF. Here the CDR3 DNA reads TGTGCCAGTAGTCTGAGGGACTCAATCTACGAGCAGTACTTC.

This chain uses TRBV20-1 with TRBJ2-7, with TRBD1 as a possible D gene (6 bases). This CDR3 region has 13 residues. The V and J ends lost 3 bases and 2 bases respectively, with 11 bases between them. CDR1 and CDR2 (germline): DFQATT, SNEGSKA (reference sequence). CDR3 in DNA: TGCAGTGCTAGTAAGGGGGACACCTACGAGCAGTACTTC. As protein: CSASKGDTYEQYF.

The chain is built from TRBV20-1 and TRBJ1-5; 7 bases match TRBD1. Germline lookup yields CDR1 DFQATT and CDR2 SNEGSKA (reference sequence). V shed 5 bases, J shed 3 bases, and the junction held 7 bases outside the gene matches. This CDR3 region has 14 residues. CDR3 bases: TGCAGTGCTGCACAGGGGTCCATCAATCAGCCCCAGCATTTT. Its protein product is CSAAQGSINQPQHF.

This clonotype was counted ten times or more. V and J are TRBV12-3 or TRBV12-4 and TRBJ1-5; possibly TRBD1 for D (5 bases). CDR3 size: 14 residues. V lost 3 bases to trimming and J lost 7 bases, with 13 bases between them. The CDR3 DNA reads TGTGCCAGCAGTTTGGGCAGGGTAGGACAGCCCCAGCATTTT. It codes for CASSLGRVGQPQHF.

The chain links TRBV25-1 to TRBJ1-4; 10 positions match TRBD1. CDR3 length: 16 residues. The J segment lost 4 bases and the V segment lost 6 bases, leaving 8 bases of the junction unmatched. Germline V lookup: CDR1 MGHDK, CDR2 SYGVNS. The chain's CDR3 is CASRGGQGFRNEKLFF. DNA of the CDR3: TGTGCCAGCAGGGGGGGACAGGGGTTTCGTAATGAAAAACTGTTTTTT. The whole variable domain, filled in from reference TRBV25-1 and TRBJ1-4, reads EADIYQTPRYLVIGTGKKITLECSQTMGHDKMYWYQQDPGMELHLIHYSYGVNSTEKGDLSSESTVSRIRTEHFPLTLESARPSHTSQYLCASRGGQGFRNEKLFFGSGTQLSVL.

With respect to this clonotype: Because the CDR3 is missing its conserved closing phenylalanine or tryptophan, this is likely a read error. The chain is built from TRBV7-2 and TRBJ2-7; 9 nucleotides agree with TRBD2. This CDR3 region has 12 residues. J lost 9 bases, V lost 5 bases, and 5 bases had no gene match. The germline V gene encodes CDR1 SGHTA and CDR2 FQGNSA. The DNA of the CDR3 is TGTGCCAGCAGCACCAGAGCGGGGGGGCAGTACCTC. Encoded protein: CASSTRAGGQYL.

The chain links TRBV7-2 to TRBJ2-7; a possible D gene is TRBD2 (5 bases). The V and J ends lost 1 base and 6 bases respectively, with 7 bases between them. The CDR3 length is 12 residues. In germline, CDR1 is SGHTA, CDR2 FQGNSA. CDR3 bases: TGTGCCAGCAGCTTAGGGGGAGTCGAGCAGTACTTC. Its translation: CASSLGGVEQYF.